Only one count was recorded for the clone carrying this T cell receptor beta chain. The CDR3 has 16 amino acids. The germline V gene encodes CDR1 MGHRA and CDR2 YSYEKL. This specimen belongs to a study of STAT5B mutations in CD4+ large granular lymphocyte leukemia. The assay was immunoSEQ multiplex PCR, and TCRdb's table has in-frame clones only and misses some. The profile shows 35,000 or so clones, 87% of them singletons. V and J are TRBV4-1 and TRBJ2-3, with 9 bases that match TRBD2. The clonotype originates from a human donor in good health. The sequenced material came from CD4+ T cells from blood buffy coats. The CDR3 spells CASRRFAGGPGDTQYF. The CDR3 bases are TGCGCAAGTCGCAGGTTCGCGGGAGGGCCGGGAGATACGCAGTATTTT.